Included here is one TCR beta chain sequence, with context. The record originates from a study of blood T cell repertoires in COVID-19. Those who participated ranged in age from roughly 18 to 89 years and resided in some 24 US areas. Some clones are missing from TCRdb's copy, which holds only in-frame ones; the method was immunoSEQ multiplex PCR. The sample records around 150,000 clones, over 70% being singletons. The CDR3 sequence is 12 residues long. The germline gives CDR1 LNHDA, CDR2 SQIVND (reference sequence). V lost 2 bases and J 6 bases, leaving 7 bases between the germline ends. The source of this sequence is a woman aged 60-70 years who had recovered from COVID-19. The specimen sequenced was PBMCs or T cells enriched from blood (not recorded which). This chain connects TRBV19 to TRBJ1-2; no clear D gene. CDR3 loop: CASSIPRDGYTF. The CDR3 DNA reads TGTGCCAGTAGTATACCCCGAGATGGCTACACCTTC.